The rows below give T cell receptor beta chains drawn from one sample of a study of CD8+ T cells in alopecia areata. TCRdb's table, derived via immunoSEQ multiplex PCR, lists solely in-frame clones and lacks some. The sample holds around 180,000 clones, 60% seen once. The sample here was CD4+ T cells sorted from blood, taken at week 24, from a patient treated with tofacitinib. The receptors here all came from a human donor with alopecia areata. Both conserved end residues are trimmed from each CDR3. Some rows mark clone size as missing; the rest say once, few, many or name a class of expanded clone.

clone size	J gene	V gene	CDR3 protein
-	TRBJ1-5	TRBV10-3	AIRGDRGNQPQH
-	TRBJ1-1	TRBV2	ASIQNTEAF
-	TRBJ1-2	TRBV29-1	SVHAWANYGYT
few	TRBJ1-1	TRBV19	ASSMGQNTEAF
once	TRBJ1-5	TRBV5-6	ASSLGSSGAQPQH
few	TRBJ1-5	TRBV11-2	ASSEGTGRQPQH
-	TRBJ2-5	TRBV29-1	SGSGGHQETQY
-	TRBJ1-5	TRBV30	AWSGDLNQPQH
few	TRBJ2-1	TRBV2	ASSQGGGYNEQF
-	TRBJ1-5	TRBV2	ASSKAAGTGDQPQH
-	TRBJ1-4	TRBV25-1	ASSDYRGKGEKLF
-	TRBJ1-5	TRBV5-6	ASSFWQTPNQPQH
many	TRBJ2-2	TRBV5-1	ASSLPGPAGELF
-	TRBJ2-3	TRBV10-3	AISARGPPTDTQY
few	TRBJ1-1	TRBV30	AWNLPLPGTGYGDTEAF
-	TRBJ1-4	TRBV9	ASSVGTDNEKLF
-	TRBJ2-1	TRBV2	ASGKGASGGKNEQF
-	TRBJ2-1	TRBV30	AWSGRSNEQF
-	TRBJ1-6	TRBV30	AWSPRRQGDSPLH
few	TRBJ1-5	TRBV7-9	ASSTWEGAQH
few	TRBJ2-1	TRBV19	ASSTGTYNEQF
-	TRBJ2-3	TRBV30	AWSVVGDTQY
many	TRBJ2-3	TRBV10-3	AISEAADTQY
-	TRBJ2-1	TRBV19	ASSAGLVSHNEQF
-	TRBJ2-1	TRBV9	ASSVREGGNNEQF
few	TRBJ2-3	TRBV7-2	ASSLGLAGDTQY
few	TRBJ1-6	TRBV9	ASSVSWGRSNSPLH
few	TRBJ1-5	TRBV10-3	AISEREEQPQH